A selection of T cell receptor beta chains follows, all from one sample in a study of molecular identifiers for immune sequencing clone quantification. TCRdb independently ran MiXCR on the PCR reads; one entry per CDR3 protein. Of about 320,000 distinct CDR3 sequences in the sample, 20% to 25% were seen once. Sequenced material: naive CD8+ T cells from blood, with Jurkat cell RNA spiked in. The receptors shown here come from a human donor in good health. Some libraries in this study had Jurkat cell RNA spiked in. CDR3s include the opening cysteine and the closing phenylalanine or tryptophan. D genes are given only for firm matches. Rows give clone size only sometimes, using once, few, many, or a class for an expanded clone.

CDR3 length: 11
V gene: TRBV2
J gene: TRBJ1-2
D gene: NA
clone size: many
CDR3 DNA: TGTGCCAGCAAACAGGATTATGGCTACACCTTC
CDR3 protein: CASKQDYGYTF

CDR3 length: 16
V gene: TRBV20-1
J gene: TRBJ1-5
D gene: NA
clone size: many
CDR3 DNA: TGCAGTGCTAGAGGGACAGCTCTTTATAGCAATCAGCCCCAGCATTTT
CDR3 protein: CSARGTALYSNQPQHF

CDR3 length: 13
V gene: TRBV6-6
J gene: TRBJ2-7
D gene: NA
clone size: many
CDR3 DNA: TGTGCCAGCAGTTACTCGAGGGGATACGAGCAGTACTTC
CDR3 protein: CASSYSRGYEQYF

CDR3 length: 14
V gene: TRBV5-1
J gene: TRBJ2-7
D gene: TRBD2
clone size: many
CDR3 DNA: TGCGCCAGCAGCACAAGCGGGGGACCCTACGAGCAGTACTTC
CDR3 protein: CASSTSGGPYEQYF

CDR3 length: 18
V gene: TRBV4-1
J gene: TRBJ2-5
D gene: TRBD2
clone size: few
CDR3 DNA: TGCGCCAGCAGCCTGGGGACTAGCGGGGGGGCCGTTCGAGAGACCCAGTACTTC
CDR3 protein: CASSLGTSGGAVRETQYF

CDR3 length: 14
V gene: TRBV27
J gene: TRBJ2-7
D gene: NA
clone size: many
CDR3 DNA: TGTGCCAGCAGTTGGGCAGGGGAGTCCTACGAGCAGTACTTC
CDR3 protein: CASSWAGESYEQYF

CDR3 length: 15
V gene: TRBV28
J gene: TRBJ1-6
D gene: NA
clone size: many
CDR3 DNA: TGTGCCAGCAGTCTCATCGGGACAATGAATTCACCCCTCCACTTT
CDR3 protein: CASSLIGTMNSPLHF

CDR3 length: 13
V gene: TRBV15
J gene: TRBJ2-7
D gene: NA
clone size: NA
CDR3 DNA: TGTGCCACCTCTCACAGGACGTCCTACGAGCAGTACTTC
CDR3 protein: CATSHRTSYEQYF

CDR3 length: 13
V gene: TRBV29-1
J gene: TRBJ2-2
D gene: NA
clone size: many
CDR3 DNA: TGCAGCGTTGGATCGGAGAACACCGGGGAGCTGTTTTTT
CDR3 protein: CSVGSENTGELFF

CDR3 length: 14
V gene: TRBV19
J gene: TRBJ2-6
D gene: NA
clone size: NA
CDR3 DNA: TGTGCCAGTAGTATAATTACTGGGGCCAACGTCCTGACTTTC
CDR3 protein: CASSIITGANVLTF

CDR3 length: 17
V gene: TRBV11-2
J gene: TRBJ1-1
D gene: NA
clone size: few
CDR3 DNA: TGTGCCAGCAGCTTAGAGGGTTATGGGACGGAAAACACTGAAGCTTTCTTT
CDR3 protein: CASSLEGYGTENTEAFF

CDR3 length: 15
V gene: TRBV12-3/TRBV12-4
J gene: TRBJ1-1
D gene: TRBD1
clone size: NA
CDR3 DNA: TGTGCCAGCAGTGGACAGGGGAAAAGGAACACTGAAGCTTTCTTT
CDR3 protein: CASSGQGKRNTEAFF

CDR3 length: 17
V gene: TRBV10-3
J gene: TRBJ2-7
D gene: NA
clone size: NA
CDR3 DNA: TGTGCCATCAGTGAGTCGTCGTCAGGGGATAACTCCTACGAGCAGTACTTC
CDR3 protein: CAISESSSGDNSYEQYF

CDR3 length: 13
V gene: TRBV27
J gene: TRBJ2-1
D gene: NA
clone size: many
CDR3 DNA: TGTGCCAGCAGTTTCGTCTGGGGATCCGAGCAGTTCTTC
CDR3 protein: CASSFVWGSEQFF

CDR3 length: 13
V gene: TRBV27
J gene: TRBJ2-7
D gene: TRBD1
clone size: many
CDR3 DNA: TGTGCCAGCAAGACAGGGGGGTCCTACGAGCAGTACTTC
CDR3 protein: CASKTGGSYEQYF

CDR3 length: 13
V gene: TRBV29-1
J gene: TRBJ2-4
D gene: NA
clone size: many
CDR3 DNA: TGCAGCGTTGAAGATTTGGTGGCAAACATTCAGTACTTC
CDR3 protein: CSVEDLVANIQYF

CDR3 length: 13
V gene: TRBV24-1
J gene: TRBJ2-1
D gene: TRBD1
clone size: many
CDR3 DNA: TGTGCCACCTCCGGGACAGCCTACAATGAGCAGTTCTTC
CDR3 protein: CATSGTAYNEQFF

CDR3 length: 16
V gene: TRBV4-1
J gene: TRBJ1-5
D gene: NA
clone size: NA
CDR3 DNA: TGCGCCAGCAGCCAGATACCGGGGGCTGGTAATCGGCCCCAGCATTTT
CDR3 protein: CASSQIPGAGNRPQHF

CDR3 length: 13
V gene: TRBV28
J gene: TRBJ2-5
D gene: NA
clone size: few
CDR3 DNA: TGTGCCAGGAGGGGGGTTCTAGTGGGGACCCAGTACTTC
CDR3 protein: CARRGVLVGTQYF

CDR3 length: 15
V gene: TRBV4-3
J gene: TRBJ1-5
D gene: NA
clone size: many
CDR3 DNA: TGCGCCAGCAGCCAAGGCCGACAGAGCAATCAGCCCCAGCATTTT
CDR3 protein: CASSQGRQSNQPQHF

CDR3 length: 17
V gene: TRBV7-9
J gene: TRBJ2-6
D gene: TRBD2
clone size: many
CDR3 DNA: TGTGCCAGCAGTGAGACTAGCGGGAGGCCTGGGGCCAACGTCCTGACTTTC
CDR3 protein: CASSETSGRPGANVLTF

CDR3 length: 20
V gene: TRBV7-6
J gene: TRBJ2-6
D gene: TRBD1
clone size: many
CDR3 DNA: TGTGCCAGCAGCTTAGCGGCGGGACAGGGGATTATCTCTGGGGCCAACGTCCTGACTTTC
CDR3 protein: CASSLAAGQGIISGANVLTF

CDR3 length: 14
V gene: TRBV9
J gene: TRBJ2-7
D gene: TRBD2
clone size: NA
CDR3 DNA: TGTGCCAGCGGCGTCGGGCGGGAGACCTACAAGCAGTACTTC
CDR3 protein: CASGVGRETYKQYF

CDR3 length: 15
V gene: TRBV15
J gene: TRBJ1-4
D gene: NA
clone size: few
CDR3 DNA: TGTGCCACCAGCACAAAACAGGGAATTAATGAAAAACTGTTTTTT
CDR3 protein: CATSTKQGINEKLFF

CDR3 length: 15
V gene: TRBV19
J gene: TRBJ2-3
D gene: TRBD2
clone size: many
CDR3 DNA: TGTGCCAGTAGTATTGGACTAGCAGTTTCGGATACGCAGTATTTT
CDR3 protein: CASSIGLAVSDTQYF

CDR3 length: 21
V gene: TRBV7-6
J gene: TRBJ2-3
D gene: TRBD2
clone size: few
CDR3 DNA: TGTGCCAGCAGCTTAGGTTGGGCAACTGGGACTAGCGGAGCTAGCACAGATACGCAGTATTTT
CDR3 protein: CASSLGWATGTSGASTDTQYF

CDR3 length: 13
V gene: TRBV29-1
J gene: TRBJ2-5
D gene: TRBD2
clone size: many
CDR3 DNA: TGCAGCTTCATAGCGGGGAACCAAGAGACCCAGTACTTC
CDR3 protein: CSFIAGNQETQYF

CDR3 length: 16
V gene: TRBV28
J gene: TRBJ2-6
D gene: TRBD1
clone size: many
CDR3 DNA: TGTGCCAGCAGTATAACAGGGGGCGCTGGGGCCAACGTCCTGACTTTC
CDR3 protein: CASSITGGAGANVLTF

CDR3 length: 16
V gene: TRBV6-2/TRBV6-3
J gene: TRBJ2-7
D gene: TRBD2
clone size: NA
CDR3 DNA: TGTGCCAGCAGTTACCCTGCTAGCGGGAGGGCCTACGAGCAGTACTTC
CDR3 protein: CASSYPASGRAYEQYF

CDR3 length: 14
V gene: TRBV5-4
J gene: TRBJ2-2
D gene: NA
clone size: many
CDR3 DNA: TGTGCCAGCAGCGAGGACCTGGCCGCCGGGGAGCTGTTTTTT
CDR3 protein: CASSEDLAAGELFF

CDR3 length: 15
V gene: TRBV12-3/TRBV12-4
J gene: TRBJ2-5
D gene: NA
clone size: once
CDR3 DNA: TGTGCCAGCAGTTTATGGGACCAACACCAAGAGACCCAGTACTTC
CDR3 protein: CASSLWDQHQETQYF

CDR3 length: 18
V gene: TRBV12-5
J gene: TRBJ2-3
D gene: NA
clone size: few
CDR3 DNA: TGTGCTAGTGGTTTGGTAGAAGGGGGGGAGCATAACACAGATACGCAGTATTTT
CDR3 protein: CASGLVEGGEHNTDTQYF

CDR3 length: 18
V gene: TRBV11-2
J gene: TRBJ2-1
D gene: TRBD2
clone size: NA
CDR3 DNA: TGTGCCAGCAGCCCCCGGGGGGTCGCGGGACTAGACAACAATGAGCAGTTCTTC
CDR3 protein: CASSPRGVAGLDNNEQFF

CDR3 length: 16
V gene: TRBV7-2
J gene: TRBJ2-3
D gene: NA
clone size: many
CDR3 DNA: TGTGCCAGCAGCCCAAGGGTTCTTCTTAGCACAGATACGCAGTATTTT
CDR3 protein: CASSPRVLLSTDTQYF

CDR3 length: 14
V gene: TRBV25-1
J gene: TRBJ2-7
D gene: TRBD1
clone size: NA
CDR3 DNA: TGTGCCAGCAGCGCGACAGGGAACTCCTACGAGCAGTACTTC
CDR3 protein: CASSATGNSYEQYF

CDR3 length: 15
V gene: TRBV5-1
J gene: TRBJ1-3
D gene: NA
clone size: many
CDR3 DNA: TGCGCCAGCAGCTTGGAGGCCTACTCTGGAAACACCATATATTTT
CDR3 protein: CASSLEAYSGNTIYF

CDR3 length: 18
V gene: TRBV28
J gene: TRBJ2-3
D gene: TRBD2
clone size: NA
CDR3 DNA: TGTGCCGGCAAACAGACCGGGACTAGCGGGGGCTTCACAGATACGCAGTATTTT
CDR3 protein: CAGKQTGTSGGFTDTQYF

CDR3 length: 15
V gene: TRBV20-1
J gene: TRBJ2-3
D gene: NA
clone size: many
CDR3 DNA: TGCAGTGCTAGAGATCCGAGCAGAAGCACAGATACGCAGTATTTT
CDR3 protein: CSARDPSRSTDTQYF

CDR3 length: 14
V gene: TRBV5-4
J gene: TRBJ1-1
D gene: NA
clone size: NA
CDR3 DNA: TGTGCCTGCAGCTTGGCCGGGATGAACACTGAAGCTTTCTTT
CDR3 protein: CACSLAGMNTEAFF

CDR3 length: 13
V gene: TRBV30
J gene: TRBJ2-7
D gene: NA
clone size: NA
CDR3 DNA: TGTGCCTGGAGGCGTCCGGGCTCCTACGAGCAGTACTTC
CDR3 protein: CAWRRPGSYEQYF

CDR3 length: 17
V gene: TRBV7-8
J gene: TRBJ1-4
D gene: NA
clone size: NA
CDR3 DNA: TGTGCCAGCAGCTCTTCGGCCTTTAGTGCAACTAATGAAAAACTGTCTTTT
CDR3 protein: CASSSSAFSATNEKLSF

CDR3 length: 15
V gene: TRBV11-2
J gene: TRBJ2-3
D gene: TRBD2
clone size: many
CDR3 DNA: TGTGCCAGCAGCTTAGGAGCGGGGGGGGCAGATACGCAGTATTTT
CDR3 protein: CASSLGAGGADTQYF

CDR3 length: 13
V gene: TRBV6-2/TRBV6-3
J gene: TRBJ2-1
D gene: TRBD2
clone size: many
CDR3 DNA: TGTGCCAGCAGTTTTGGCGGGGGGAATGAGCAGTTCTTC
CDR3 protein: CASSFGGGNEQFF

CDR3 length: 13
V gene: TRBV27
J gene: TRBJ1-1
D gene: NA
clone size: many
CDR3 DNA: TGTGCCAGCAGTTTTTCGGGATCCACTGAAGCTTTCTTT
CDR3 protein: CASSFSGSTEAFF

CDR3 length: 16
V gene: TRBV18
J gene: TRBJ2-2
D gene: TRBD1
clone size: many
CDR3 DNA: TGTGCCAGCTCACGACGGGACAGGTATTTCACCGGGGAGCTGTTTTTT
CDR3 protein: CASSRRDRYFTGELFF

CDR3 length: 13
V gene: TRBV11-2
J gene: TRBJ2-3
D gene: NA
clone size: many
CDR3 DNA: TGTGCCAGCAGCTTAGGGGCCACAGATACGCAGTATTTT
CDR3 protein: CASSLGATDTQYF

CDR3 length: 17
V gene: TRBV7-2
J gene: TRBJ2-3
D gene: TRBD2
clone size: many
CDR3 DNA: TGTGCCAGCAGCTTATCGCTAGCGGGGTCTAGCACAGATACGCAGTATTTT
CDR3 protein: CASSLSLAGSSTDTQYF

CDR3 length: 15
V gene: TRBV7-9
J gene: TRBJ2-3
D gene: TRBD2
clone size: NA
CDR3 DNA: TGTGCCAGCACTACAGCGGGGGGCGGCACAGATACGCAGTATTTT
CDR3 protein: CASTTAGGGTDTQYF

CDR3 length: 15
V gene: TRBV19
J gene: TRBJ2-3
D gene: NA
clone size: few
CDR3 DNA: TGTGCCAGTAGTACTGGAACAGGGTACCCAGATACGCAGTATTTT
CDR3 protein: CASSTGTGYPDTQYF